The 16 T cell receptor beta chains in this list originate from one sample, sequenced in a study of blood T cells in healthy people across ages. Sample-barcoded 5' priming and a J-beta primer mix drove a second PCR of roughly 7 to 11 cycles. TCRdb re-analysed the 5' RACE reads in MiXCR, keeping a single row per CDR3 protein. The sample records about 670,000 distinct CDR3 sequences, around 43% being singletons. The specimen was blood. All receptors derive from a man aged 80 or over in good health.

This clonotype turned up a few times. The chain links TRBV7-2 to TRBJ2-3, with TRBD2 identical over 9 bases. After removal of 5 bases from V and 4 bases from J, the junction contained 10 bases not matched to a gene. The CDR3 has 16 amino acids. From germline, CDR1 is SGHTA and CDR2 FQGNSA. CDR3 nucleotide sequence: TGTGCCAGCAGCAATGTGTATCTAGCGGGGTCAGATACGCAGTATTTT. Its protein product is CASSNVYLAGSDTQYF.

The genes are TRBV5-1 and TRBJ2-6; D could derive from TRBD1 or TRBD2 (6 bases each). The germline V gene has CDR1 SGHRS and CDR2 YFSETQ. This CDR3 region has 18 residues. Trimming left V 2 bases short and J 2 bases short, with 17 bases between. Written as DNA, the CDR3 is TGCGCCAGCAGCTTCTTTGGGGGGCTTAGCCCTGGGGCCAACGTCCTGACTTTC. Translated, it gives CASSFFGGLSPGANVLTF.

This clonotype was seen only a few times. In DNA, the CDR3 is TGCAGTGCTAGTTTGGGACTAGCGGGAGACCAAGAGACCCAGTACTTC. Encoded protein: CSASLGLAGDQETQYF. The chain is built from TRBV20-1 and TRBJ2-5; 14 nucleotides line up with TRBD2. The J segment lost 0 bases and the V segment lost 3 bases, leaving 3 bases of the junction unmatched. The CDR3 extends over 16 amino acids. CDR1 and CDR2 (germline): DFQATT, SNEGSKA (reference sequence).

On this clonotype: An end of the junction differs from the germline gene, which may be a read error. CDR3 sequence: CAGSLSSIQWEQFF. The CDR3 DNA reads TGTGCCGGCAGTTTATCCTCAATACAATGGGAGCAGTTCTTC. The chain is built from TRBV27 and TRBJ2-1; D gene uncertain. CDR1 and CDR2 (germline): MNHEY, SMNVEV (reference sequence). The CDR3 runs to 14 residues.

This clonotype was detected a few times. The chain links TRBV6-2 or TRBV6-3 to TRBJ1-1; TRBD1 agrees at 7 bases. Germline V gene data show CDR1 as MNHEY and CDR2 as SVGEGT. The CDR3 has 14 amino acids. Trimming removed 2 bases from V and 1 base from J; junction bases left unmatched: 1. CDR3 sequence: CASSYRQGNTEAFF. The CDR3 DNA reads TGTGCCAGCAGTTACCGACAGGGGAACACTGAAGCTTTCTTT.

The genes are TRBV6-2 or TRBV6-3 and TRBJ1-2, with 8 bases matching TRBD1. Germline trimming cut 0 bases from V and 4 bases from J; bases unmatched to any gene: 4. Germline lookup yields CDR1 MNHEY and CDR2 SVGEGT. The CDR3 has 15 amino acids. The CDR3 reads CASSYSTGDGYGYTF. CDR3 nucleotides: TGTGCCAGCAGTTACTCGACAGGGGACGGCTATGGCTACACCTTC.

The table lists this clonotype with many counts. The chain combines TRBV4-2 with TRBJ2-7; perhaps TRBD2 as D (5 bases). CDR1 LGHNA and CDR2 YNFKEQ come from the germline V gene. The CDR3 covers 17 residues. The V and J ends lost 4 bases and 1 base respectively, with 20 bases between them. CDR3 nucleotides: TGTGCCAGCAGCCGTTCAGAGACGGGGAAAACATCCTACGAGCAGTACTTC. Its protein is CASSRSETGKTSYEQYF.

This clonotype was counted only a few times. This chain uses TRBV6-2 or TRBV6-3 with TRBJ1-5; unclear D gene. CDR1 is MNHEY, CDR2 SVGEGT, per germline. The CDR3 extends over 14 amino acids. Between the trimmed V and J ends, which lost 2 bases and 0 bases, there was a span of 5 bases. The CDR3 loop reads CASSYPYSNQPQHF. The CDR3 bases are TGTGCCAGCAGTTACCCTTATAGCAATCAGCCCCAGCATTTT.

The chain uses TRBV7-2 and TRBJ1-2, with 7 positions matching TRBD1. From germline, CDR1 is SGHTA and CDR2 FQGNSA. The CDR3 has 16 residues. V was clipped by 5 bases and J by 1 base; unmatched bases: 10. CDR3 sequence reads: CASSPNRGPINYGYTF. CDR3 coding DNA: TGTGCCAGCAGCCCGAACAGGGGACCCATTAACTATGGCTACACCTTC. The complete variable domain, with remaining parts taken from reference TRBV7-2 and TRBJ1-2, reads GAGVSQSPSNKVTEKGKDVELRCDPISGHTALYWYRQSLGQGLEFLIYFQGNSAPDKSGLPSDRFSAERTGGSVSTLTIQRTQQEDSAVYLCASSPNRGPINYGYTFGSGTRLTVV.

A few counts support this clonotype. This chain links TRBV4-3 with TRBJ1-4; D is unclear. Germline V gene data show CDR1 as LGHNA and CDR2 as YSLEER. The V end lost 4 bases, the J end lost 0 bases, and 12 bases lay between the germline ends. This CDR3 spans 16 amino acids. This CDR3 is CASSLTMATTNEKLFF. CDR3 nucleotides: TGCGCCAGCAGCCTGACAATGGCGACAACTAATGAAAAACTGTTTTTT.

The chain links TRBV20-1 to TRBJ2-4; D may correspond to TRBD1 or TRBD2 (5 bases each). Matching the DNA end better, TRBJ2-7 makes the J call doubtful. Per germline, CDR1 DFQATT and CDR2 SNEGSKA (reference sequence). CDR3 size: 13 residues. In DNA form, the CDR3 reads TGCAGTGCTAGGGACCGGGACCCTCGCGAGCAGTACTTC. The encoded protein is CSARDRDPREQYF.

This CDR3 reads CASGHDTYEQYF. CDR3 sequence (DNA): TGTGCCAGCGGTCACGACACATACGAGCAGTACTTC. The chain has TRBV12-3 or TRBV12-4 and TRBJ2-5; D is ambiguous. The J call may be mistaken, given a closer DNA end match to TRBJ2-7. The CDR3 is made up of 12 amino acids.

To note about this clonotype: At one of its ends the junction is not consistent with the germline gene, which may arise from a read error. The CDR3 region has the DNA TGCGCCGGCAGCTCCGGCCCGAGAGCATCCTACGAGCAGTACTTC. It encodes CAGSSGPRASYEQYF. The gene calls are TRBV5-1 and TRBJ2-7; D gene unclear. This CDR3 is built from 15 residues. The V gene's germline CDR1 is SGHRS and CDR2 YFSETQ.

The rearrangement links TRBV2 to TRBJ2-2; D is undetermined. The CDR3 has 15 amino acids. Trimming removed 6 bases from V and 1 base from J, with 12 bases in between. The V gene's germline CDR1 is SNHLY and CDR2 FYNNEI. Here the CDR3 reads CASRERTVNTGELFF. In DNA, the CDR3 is TGTGCCAGCAGGGAACGGACGGTGAACACCGGGGAGCTGTTTTTT.

The chain links TRBV9 to TRBJ2-7; weak D call: TRBD2 (6 bases). The CDR3 covers 14 residues. Deletions cut 0 bases from V and 4 bases from J, with 11 bases between. The V gene's germline CDR1 is SGDLS and CDR2 YYNGEE. In DNA form, the CDR3 reads TGTGCCAGCAGCGTAGACGGGAGAGAATACGAGCAGTACTTC. Translating it yields CASSVDGREYEQYF.

This clonotype was observed a few times. V usage is TRBV2 and J usage is TRBJ2-7; D call uncertain. The CDR3 loop spans 10 amino acids. Germline V CDR1 and CDR2: SNHLY, FYNNEI. V dropped 5 bases and J dropped 5 bases, with 4 bases sitting between them. The CDR3 sequence: CASSQNEQYF. DNA for the CDR3: TGTGCCAGCAGTCAGAACGAGCAGTACTTC.